The entry that follows covers one T cell receptor (beta chain) sequence. Its target is not known. Measured with immunoSEQ multiplex PCR; TCRdb has only the in-frame clones, and not every one. The repertoire has tens of thousands of clones, over 75% of them found once; the top ten carry 4.5% to 6%. This sample is part of a study of OX40 agonist ivuxolimab in advanced cancers. Findings and caveats of the study: Researchers report that CD8+ T cells had, on average, more expanded clones than CD4+.

This specimen consisted of CD4+ or CD8+ T cells sorted from blood, obtained in a trial of the OX40 agonist ivuxolimab. The sequence was collected from an adult with an advanced solid tumor such as melanoma, head and neck, liver or kidney cancer.

CDR3 loop: CAWSAEGDRNTIYF. CDR3 nucleotides: TGTGCCTGGAGTGCCGAGGGGGATAGAAACACCATATATTTT. The V gene is TRBV30, the J gene TRBJ1-3, with a weak D call TRBD1 (6 bases). Germline lookup yields CDR1 GTSNPN and CDR2 SVGIG (reference sequence). The V end lost 1 base, the J end lost 5 bases, and 12 bases lay between the germline ends. The CDR3 runs 14 residues.